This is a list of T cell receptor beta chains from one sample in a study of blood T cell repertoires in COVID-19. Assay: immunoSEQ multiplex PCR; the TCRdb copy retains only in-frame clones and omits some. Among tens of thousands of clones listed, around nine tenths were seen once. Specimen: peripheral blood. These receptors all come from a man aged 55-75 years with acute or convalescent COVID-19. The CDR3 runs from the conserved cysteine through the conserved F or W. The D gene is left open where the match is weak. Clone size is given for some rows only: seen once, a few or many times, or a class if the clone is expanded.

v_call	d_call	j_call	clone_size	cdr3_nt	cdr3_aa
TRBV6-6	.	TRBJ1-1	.	TGTGCCAGCAGTTTCTCCTCAGGTGACACTGAAGCTTTCTTT	CASSFSSGDTEAFF
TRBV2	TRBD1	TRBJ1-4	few	TGTGCCAGCAGGGCTCGACAGGGATATGAAAAACTGTTTTTT	CASRARQGYEKLFF
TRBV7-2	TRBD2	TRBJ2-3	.	TGTGCCAGCAGATCCCCCGGGGGGGCGGGAGATACGCAGTATTTT	CASRSPGGAGDTQYF
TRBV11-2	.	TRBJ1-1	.	TGTGCCAGCAGCTTGACAGGGAACACTGAAGCTTTCTTT	CASSLTGNTEAFF
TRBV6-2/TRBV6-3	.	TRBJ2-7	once	TGTGCCAGCAGTATCTCCGCCTACGAGCAGTACTTC	CASSISAYEQYF
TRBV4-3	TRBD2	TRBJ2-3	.	TGCGCCAGCAGCCAATATAGCGGGGGGGACACAGATACGCAGTATTTT	CASSQYSGGDTDTQYF
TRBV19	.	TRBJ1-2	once	TGTGCCAGTAGTGGCACGGGTAACAGGCCCTATGGCTACACCTTC	CASSGTGNRPYGYTF
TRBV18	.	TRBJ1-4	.	TGTGCCAGCTCACCAGTACTACAGGGATGGAATGAAAAACTGTTTTTT	CASSPVLQGWNEKLFF
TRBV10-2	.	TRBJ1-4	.	TGCGCCAGCAGTGACCCCTCATTGCGAGAAAAACTGTTTTTT	CASSDPSLREKLFF
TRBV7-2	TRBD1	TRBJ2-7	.	TGTGCCAGCCGTCGGACAGGGACATCCTACGAGCAGTACTTC	CASRRTGTSYEQYF
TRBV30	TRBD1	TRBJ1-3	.	TGTGCCTGGAGTGTCGGGTCCAGGGGGCTTGGAAACACCATATATTTT	CAWSVGSRGLGNTIYF
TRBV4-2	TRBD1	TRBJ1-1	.	TGTGCCAGCAGCCAAGTACGGACAGGGGGCCCGGACACTGAAGCTTTCTTT	CASSQVRTGGPDTEAFF
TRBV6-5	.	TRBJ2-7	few	TGTGCCAGCAGTTCGCAGTACGAGCAGTACTTC	CASSSQYEQYF
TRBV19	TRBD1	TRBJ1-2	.	TGTGCCAGTAGTTTGGGCCGGGACAGTTCTTATGGCTACACCTTC	CASSLGRDSSYGYTF
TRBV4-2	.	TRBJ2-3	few	TGTGCCAGCAGCCAAGAATTGGGAGCGCGCACAGATACGCAGTATTTT	CASSQELGARTDTQYF
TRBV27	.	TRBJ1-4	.	TGTGCCAGCAGTCCCTGGGGGGATAATGAAAAACTGTTTTTT	CASSPWGDNEKLFF
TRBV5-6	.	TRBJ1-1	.	TGTGCCAGCAGCTCGCAGGTCACTGAAGCTTTCTTT	CASSSQVTEAFF
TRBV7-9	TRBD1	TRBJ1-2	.	TGTGCCAGCAGCCCACCGGGACAGGAGAGATACTATGGCTACACCTTC	CASSPPGQERYYGYTF
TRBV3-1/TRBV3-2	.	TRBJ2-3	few	TGTGCCAGCAGCCATGGCGGGGTGTCGACAGATACGCAGTATTTT	CASSHGGVSTDTQYF
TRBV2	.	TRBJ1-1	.	TGTGCCAGCAGTGACACAGGGAACACTGAAGCTTTCTTT	CASSDTGNTEAFF
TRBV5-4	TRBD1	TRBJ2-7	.	TGTGCCAGCAGCTTGGGTAAGGGGACAGGGTCCTACGAGCAGTACTTC	CASSLGKGTGSYEQYF
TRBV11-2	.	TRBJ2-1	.	TGTGCCAGCAGCTTCGGGGGAGTATCGAATGAGCAGTTCTTC	CASSFGGVSNEQFF
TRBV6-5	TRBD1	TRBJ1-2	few	TGTGCCAGCAGAGGGACAGACTATGGCTACACCTTC	CASRGTDYGYTF
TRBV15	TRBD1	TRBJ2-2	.	TGTGCCACCAGCAGAGAGCAGGGGGCGGGCACCGGGGAGCTGTTTTTT	CATSREQGAGTGELFF
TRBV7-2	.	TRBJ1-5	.	TGTGCCAGCAGCTCCCAGGGCGCGCAACCCCAGCATTTT	CASSSQGAQPQHF
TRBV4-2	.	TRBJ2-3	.	TGTGCCAGCAGCCAAGATGAACTAGGTACAGATACGCAGTATTTT	CASSQDELGTDTQYF
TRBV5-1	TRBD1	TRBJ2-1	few	TGCGCCAGCAGCTTGGGACAGGGCTCCTACAATGAGCAGTTCTTC	CASSLGQGSYNEQFF
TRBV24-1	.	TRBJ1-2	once	TGTGCCACCAGTGATTTTCAGGTTAACTATGGCTACACCTTC	CATSDFQVNYGYTF
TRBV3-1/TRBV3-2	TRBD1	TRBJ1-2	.	TGTGCCAGCAGCCAAGACCAGGGACAGGGCGGCCTTGGCTACACCTTC	CASSQDQGQGGLGYTF
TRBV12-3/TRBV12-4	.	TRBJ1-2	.	TGTGCCAGCAGTTTTCGCCCGGACTATGGCTACACCTTC	CASSFRPDYGYTF
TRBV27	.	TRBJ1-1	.	TGTGCCAGCAGTTCCCATGCCTTCCCAGGGAACACTGAAGCTTTCTTT	CASSSHAFPGNTEAFF
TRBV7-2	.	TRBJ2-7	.	TGTGCCAGCAGCTCCCGCTATACCTACGAGCAGTACTTC	CASSSRYTYEQYF
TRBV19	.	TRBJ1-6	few	TGTGCCAGTAGCACCCTCGGGAGACATAATTCACCCCTCCACTTT	CASSTLGRHNSPLHF
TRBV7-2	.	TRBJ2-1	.	TGTGCCAGCAGAGCAGGGTCATACAATGAGCAGTTCTTC	CASRAGSYNEQFF
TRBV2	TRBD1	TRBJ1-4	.	TGTGCCAGCAGTGCGACAGGGGACATCGAAAAACTGTTTTTT	CASSATGDIEKLFF
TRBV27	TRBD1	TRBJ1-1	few	TGTGCCAGCACCTCAGGGGGAAGCACTGAAGCTTTCTTT	CASTSGGSTEAFF
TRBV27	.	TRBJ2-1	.	TGTGCCAGCAGTCCGAGGGGGGGCATTTACAATGAGCAGTTCTTC	CASSPRGGIYNEQFF
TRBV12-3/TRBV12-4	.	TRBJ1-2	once	TGTGCCAGCAGTTCGCGCTATGGCTACACCTTC	CASSSRYGYTF
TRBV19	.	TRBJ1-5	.	TGTGCCAGTAGTGTTGACAGGTACCTGCCCCAGCATTTT	CASSVDRYLPQHF
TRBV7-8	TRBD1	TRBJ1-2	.	TGTGCCAGCAGCTTAGCTGGGGACAGGGCCATTGGCTACACCTTC	CASSLAGDRAIGYTF
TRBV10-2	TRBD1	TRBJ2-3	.	TGCGCCAGCCGTCGGGAAACAGGGGTTGGGCTACTTCTAGATACGCAGTATTTT	CASRRETGVGLLLDTQYF
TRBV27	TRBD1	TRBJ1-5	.	TGTGCCAGCAGTTTGTCGACAGGGAACAATCAGCCCCAGCATTTT	CASSLSTGNNQPQHF
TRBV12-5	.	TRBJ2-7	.	TGTGCTAGTGGCCCCGGTGGGGGCCCGACCTACGAGCAGTACTTC	CASGPGGGPTYEQYF
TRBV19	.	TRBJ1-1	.	TGTGCCAGTATACCCTCGGGGGAGGGGGACACTGAAGCTTTCTTT	CASIPSGEGDTEAFF
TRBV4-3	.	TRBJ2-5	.	TGCGCCAGCAGCCAAGAAAACAGGGCAGAGACCCAGTACTTC	CASSQENRAETQYF
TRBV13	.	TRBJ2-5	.	TGTGCCAGCAGCGACGGGACTCCCCTCAAGGCCCAGTACTTC	CASSDGTPLKAQYF
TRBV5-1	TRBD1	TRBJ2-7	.	TGCGCCAGCAGCTTGGCCGTTAGGGGGCTTGTTGACGAGCAGTACTTC	CASSLAVRGLVDEQYF
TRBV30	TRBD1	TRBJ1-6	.	TGTGCCTGGAGTGACAGGGGCCGGAGCTCCTATAATTCACCCCTCCACTTT	CAWSDRGRSSYNSPLHF
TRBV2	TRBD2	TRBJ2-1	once	TGTGCCAGCTCCGAGCGGGGGGCCGGGTACAATGAGCAGTTCTTC	CASSERGAGYNEQFF
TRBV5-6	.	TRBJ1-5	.	TGTGCCAGCAGCCAAACGGGGCAGCCCCAGCATTTT	CASSQTGQPQHF
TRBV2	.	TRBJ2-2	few	TGTGCCAGCAACCCCACGGCAGGGTACACCGGGGAGCTGTTTTTT	CASNPTAGYTGELFF
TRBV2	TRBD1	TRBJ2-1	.	TGTGCCAGCAAAGAGGGACAGGCTAACTACAATGAGCAGTTCTTC	CASKEGQANYNEQFF
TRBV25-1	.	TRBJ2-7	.	TGTGCCAGCACTGACAGGTTTTACGAGCAGTACTTC	CASTDRFYEQYF
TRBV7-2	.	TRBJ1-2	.	TGTGCCAGCAGCTCCACCGGATCAGGGAACTATGGCTACACCTTC	CASSSTGSGNYGYTF
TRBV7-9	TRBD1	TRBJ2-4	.	TGTGCCAGCAGCCTGCTGGGACAGGGAAACATTCAGTACTTC	CASSLLGQGNIQYF